This TCR beta chain was profiled in a study of T cell responses to AZD1222 COVID-19 vaccine (dated by TCRdb to the early 2020s). A note on the overall study: AZD1222 recipients with second doses at about 4 weeks or about 12 weeks were pooled, because spike-specific TCR depth and breadth did not differ between schedules. A total of over 230 trial participants underwent TCR sequencing, of whom about 200 received two doses of AZD1222 and about 26 received two doses of the MenACWY control vaccine. Trial participants were enrolled into age subgroups of 18-55, 56-69 and 70-plus years, which contained around 150, 28 and 57 TCR-sequenced participants, respectively.

Paper-wide results and their limitations: Conclusions about previously exposed vaccinees are limited because only 5 or 6 AZD1222 recipients were SARS-CoV-2 seropositive at baseline. Because no samples from the day 14 peak response were available, repertoires could be characterized only after the peak T cell response. Vaccine-associated CD4 TCRs spanned the whole spike protein, with dominant responses in regions 160-218 and 743-854. The 56-69-year group was small, and its depth increase did not reach significance, likely because of low power. Participants were mostly white British, with more females than males. The authors suggested clonal diversity may have been underestimated. After two AZD1222 doses, spike-specific TCR breadth and depth were significantly higher than at day 0 and than in MenACWY recipients. Reportedly, close to half of the unique spike-specific TCRs recognized epitopes lying outside the regions that are mutated in the B.1.351 and B.1.1.7 variants.

Reading the label with the study, this specimen's time point is: baseline before first vaccination. Vaccinee samples were obtained from the UK trials COV001 and COV002, which included a single-blind randomized controlled phase 2/3 trial of AZD1222 (ChAdOx1 nCoV-19) in healthy adults. For TCRbeta chain sequencing, PBMC samples from trial participants were taken at day 0 and at day 28 after the second dose. The CDR3 regions of human TCRbeta chains were analyzed by immunosequencing. As for how the authors treated the data: TCRs in the repertoires were matched against a reference library of SARS-CoV-2-specific TCRs that had been generated with the MIRA antigen-specificity platform. Breadth meant the fraction of unique TCRs that were SARS-CoV-2-associated, whereas depth meant the fraction of total T cells that were SARS-CoV-2-associated. Each spike-specific TCR was assigned to its reactive spike region and to a CD4 or CD8 class using the MIRA data. Log10-transformed breadth and depth values were compared by one-way ANOVA with Sidak's multiple comparisons tests. The table was pulled from immuneACCESS by TCRdb, which kept in-frame rearrangements only. Such tables lose some clones; where checked, under half of the loss comes from unresolved V genes, and the rest has no known cause. That table is the source of V, J and clone size, and D and trimming were worked out from the DNA. The sample profile shows 95,000 to 150,000 clones; around nine tenths of them were found once. The ten largest clones add up to approximately 1.5% of the sample.

V is pared back by 1 base and J by 3 bases, with 10 bases lying between the germline termini. The germline V gene (reference sequence) supplies CDR1 LGHDT and CDR2 YNNKEL. The CDR3 contains 15 residues, cysteine and phenylalanine counted. Only CDR3 DNA remains: 45 bases, in frame from the first base. In its sample, this clone was seen once. The specificity of this receptor is unknown. Per-nucleotide qualities are absent, and no much larger clonotype sits a single base away. This receptor was obtained from an adult in good health. The rearranged segments are TRBV3-1 (or the pseudogene TRBV3-2) and TRBJ1-5; possibly the D gene is TRBD1, per 5 matching bases. The input for sequencing was peripheral blood, taken on day 0 of AZD1222 vaccination. The DNA sequence is as follows: TGTGCCAGCAGCCAAGGAGACAGATTCAATCAGCCCCAGCATTTT. It translates as CASSQGDRFNQPQHF.